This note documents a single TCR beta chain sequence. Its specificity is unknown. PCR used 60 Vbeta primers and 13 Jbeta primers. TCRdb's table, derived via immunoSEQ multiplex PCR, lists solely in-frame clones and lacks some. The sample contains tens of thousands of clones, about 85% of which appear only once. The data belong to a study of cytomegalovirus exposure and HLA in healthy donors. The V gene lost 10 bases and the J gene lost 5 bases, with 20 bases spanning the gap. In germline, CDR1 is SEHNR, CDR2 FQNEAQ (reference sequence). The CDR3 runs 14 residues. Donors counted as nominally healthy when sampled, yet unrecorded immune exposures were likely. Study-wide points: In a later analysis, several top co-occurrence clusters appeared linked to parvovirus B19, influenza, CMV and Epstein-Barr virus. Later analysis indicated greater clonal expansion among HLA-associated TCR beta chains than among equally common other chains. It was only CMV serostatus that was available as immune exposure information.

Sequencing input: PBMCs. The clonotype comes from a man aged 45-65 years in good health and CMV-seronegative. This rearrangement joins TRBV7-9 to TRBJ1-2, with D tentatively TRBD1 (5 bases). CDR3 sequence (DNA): TGTGCCATTTGGTTGCGGGGCTATGGGTATGGCTACACCTTC. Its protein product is CAIWLRGYGYGYTF.